This TCR beta chain was sequenced in a study of cytomegalovirus exposure and HLA in healthy donors. The V and J ends lost 3 bases and 4 bases respectively, with 12 bases between them. Per the germline V gene, CDR1 is SGHAT and CDR2 is FQNNGV. The CDR3 length is 14 residues. It was with 60 Vbeta and 13 Jbeta primers that the PCR ran. Produced via immunoSEQ multiplex PCR; TCRdb's table is partial and in-frame only. Among about 130,000 clones listed, about four fifths were seen once. This rearrangement joins TRBV11-2 to TRBJ1-1; perhaps TRBD1 as D (5 bases). Source material: PBMCs. The source of this sequence is a woman aged 55-70 years in good health and CMV-seropositive. In nucleotides, the CDR3 is TGTGCCAGCAGCTTTTTCGGGGGAGGCACTGAAGCTTTCTTT. It encodes CASSFFGGGTEAFF.